This T cell receptor beta chain was documented in a study of blood T cell repertoires in COVID-19. Study overall: COVID-19 samples collected from the United States, Italy and Spain covered acute and convalescent phases. PBMCs, B-cell-depleted T cells, or T cells were the source of the cDNA or gDNA that made up the material.

Germline V gene sequence: CDR1 SNHLY, CDR2 FYNNEI. CDR3 length: 14 residues. V was shortened by 6 bases and J by 2 bases, with 13 bases between the two germline ends. How the authors handled the data: Estimation of nucleated cell counts was performed using reference gene primer amplification. Assay used: immunoSEQ multiplex PCR; TCRdb lists only in-frame clones, some missing. V and J calls plus clone size are reproduced from that table; the DNA served to infer D and trimming. The repertoire holds approximately 200,000 clones, 70% to 85% seen once, with 6.9% in the top ten. The J gene is TRBJ1-2, the V gene TRBV2; tentatively, D is TRBD1 (6 bases). This sequence originates from a human donor with acute or convalescent COVID-19. The donor label of this sample is uncertain. The sample taken for sequencing was peripheral blood. The chain's CDR3 is CASRSGVPNYGYTF. Here the CDR3 DNA reads TGTGCCAGCAGGTCAGGGGTACCGAACTATGGCTACACCTTC.